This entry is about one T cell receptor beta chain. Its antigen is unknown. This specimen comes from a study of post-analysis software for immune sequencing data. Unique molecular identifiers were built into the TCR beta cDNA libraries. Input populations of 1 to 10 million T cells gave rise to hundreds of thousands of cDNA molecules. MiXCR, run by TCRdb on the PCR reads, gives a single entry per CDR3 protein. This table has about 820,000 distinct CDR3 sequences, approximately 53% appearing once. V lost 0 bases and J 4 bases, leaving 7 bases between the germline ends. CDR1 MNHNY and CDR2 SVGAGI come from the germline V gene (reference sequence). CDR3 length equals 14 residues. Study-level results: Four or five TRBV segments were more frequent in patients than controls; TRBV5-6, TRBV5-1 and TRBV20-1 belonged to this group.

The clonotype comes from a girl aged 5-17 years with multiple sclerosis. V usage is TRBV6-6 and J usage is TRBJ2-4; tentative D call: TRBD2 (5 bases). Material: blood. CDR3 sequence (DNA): TGTGCCAGCAGTTACTCGGAGCGGAAAAACATTCAGTACTTC. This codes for CASSYSERKNIQYF.